Listed below are T cell receptor beta chains from one sample, sequenced in a study of OX40 agonist ivuxolimab in advanced cancers. Measured with immunoSEQ multiplex PCR; TCRdb has only the in-frame clones, and not every one. The sample has tens of thousands of clones; around four fifths are singletons. Material: CD4+ or CD8+ T cells sorted from blood, obtained in a trial of the OX40 agonist ivuxolimab. The receptors here all came from an adult with an advanced solid tumor such as melanoma, head and neck, liver or kidney cancer. The CDR3 runs from the conserved cysteine through the conserved F or W. Fields, in order: V gene, J gene, CDR3 length, clone size, CDR3 protein. Size is omitted from some rows. Given values are once, few, many or a class for expanded clones.

V gene: TRBV7-9
J gene: TRBJ2-1
CDR3 length: 14
clone size: .
CDR3 protein: CASSPASAYNEQFF

V gene: TRBV5-1
J gene: TRBJ2-6
CDR3 length: 18
clone size: .
CDR3 protein: CASSLGPGQGSGANVLTF

V gene: TRBV18
J gene: TRBJ2-1
CDR3 length: 18
clone size: once
CDR3 protein: CASSPASGGTGHYNEQFF

V gene: TRBV10-1
J gene: TRBJ2-5
CDR3 length: 16
clone size: .
CDR3 protein: CASSDREAGGQETQYF

V gene: TRBV7-3
J gene: TRBJ2-5
CDR3 length: 15
clone size: .
CDR3 protein: CASSYGQSGGETQYF

V gene: TRBV11-2
J gene: TRBJ2-1
CDR3 length: 16
clone size: .
CDR3 protein: CASSVTRGGGYNEQFF

V gene: TRBV28
J gene: TRBJ1-5
CDR3 length: 16
clone size: .
CDR3 protein: CASSYGRAWSNQPQHF

V gene: TRBV11-3
J gene: TRBJ2-2
CDR3 length: 14
clone size: .
CDR3 protein: CASSLGQNTGELFF

V gene: TRBV7-9
J gene: TRBJ1-1
CDR3 length: 14
clone size: once
CDR3 protein: CASSLAGMNTEAFF

V gene: TRBV19
J gene: TRBJ1-1
CDR3 length: 13
clone size: .
CDR3 protein: CASRTGGDTEAFF

V gene: TRBV14
J gene: TRBJ2-7
CDR3 length: 14
clone size: .
CDR3 protein: CASSQRGGFYEQYF

V gene: TRBV5-4
J gene: TRBJ1-1
CDR3 length: 17
clone size: .
CDR3 protein: CASSLSPGAREDTEAFF

V gene: TRBV9
J gene: TRBJ2-1
CDR3 length: 16
clone size: .
CDR3 protein: CASSPGLAGGRRSQFF

V gene: TRBV5-1
J gene: TRBJ1-1
CDR3 length: 13
clone size: .
CDR3 protein: CASSFGRNTEAFF

V gene: TRBV19
J gene: TRBJ2-7
CDR3 length: 13
clone size: few
CDR3 protein: CASGRGISYEQYF